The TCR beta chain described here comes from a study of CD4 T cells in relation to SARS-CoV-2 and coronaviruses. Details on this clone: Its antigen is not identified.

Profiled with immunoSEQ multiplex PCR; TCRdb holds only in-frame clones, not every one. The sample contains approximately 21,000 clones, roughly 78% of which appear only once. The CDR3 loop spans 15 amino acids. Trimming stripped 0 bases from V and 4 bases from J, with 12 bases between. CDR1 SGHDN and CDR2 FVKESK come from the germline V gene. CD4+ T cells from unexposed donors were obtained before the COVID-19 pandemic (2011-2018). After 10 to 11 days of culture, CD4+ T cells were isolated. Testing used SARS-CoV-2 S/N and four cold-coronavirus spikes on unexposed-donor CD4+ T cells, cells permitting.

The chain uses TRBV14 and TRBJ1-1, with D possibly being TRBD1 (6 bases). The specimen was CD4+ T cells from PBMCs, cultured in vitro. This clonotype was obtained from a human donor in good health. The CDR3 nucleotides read TGTGCCAGCAGCCAAGATCAGGGGAGGACCACTGAAGCTTTCTTT. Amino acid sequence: CASSQDQGRTTEAFF.